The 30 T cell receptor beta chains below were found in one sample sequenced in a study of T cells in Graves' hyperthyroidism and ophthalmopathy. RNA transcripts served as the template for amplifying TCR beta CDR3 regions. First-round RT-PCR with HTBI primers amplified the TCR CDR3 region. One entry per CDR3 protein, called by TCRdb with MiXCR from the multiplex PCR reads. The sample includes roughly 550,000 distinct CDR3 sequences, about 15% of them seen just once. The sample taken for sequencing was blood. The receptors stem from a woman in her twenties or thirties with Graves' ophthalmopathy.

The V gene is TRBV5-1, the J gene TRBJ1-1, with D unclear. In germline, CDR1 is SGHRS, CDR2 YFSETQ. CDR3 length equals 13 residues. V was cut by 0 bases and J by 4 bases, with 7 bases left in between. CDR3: CASSLETGTEAFF. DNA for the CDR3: TGCGCCAGCAGCTTGGAAACGGGCACTGAAGCTTTCTTT.

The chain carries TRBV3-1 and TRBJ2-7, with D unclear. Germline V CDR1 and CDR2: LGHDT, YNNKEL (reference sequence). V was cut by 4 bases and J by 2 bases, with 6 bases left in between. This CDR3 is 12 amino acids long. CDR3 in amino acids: CASSRPAYEQYF. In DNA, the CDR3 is TGTGCCAGCAGCCGCCCGGCCTACGAGCAGTACTTC.

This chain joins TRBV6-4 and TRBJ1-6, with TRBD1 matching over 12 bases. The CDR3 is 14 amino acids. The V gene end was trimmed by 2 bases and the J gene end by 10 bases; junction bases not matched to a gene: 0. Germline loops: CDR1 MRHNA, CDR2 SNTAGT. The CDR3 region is CASSDGTGGSPLHF. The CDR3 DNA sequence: TGTGCCAGCAGTGACGGGACAGGGGGCTCACCCCTCCACTTT.

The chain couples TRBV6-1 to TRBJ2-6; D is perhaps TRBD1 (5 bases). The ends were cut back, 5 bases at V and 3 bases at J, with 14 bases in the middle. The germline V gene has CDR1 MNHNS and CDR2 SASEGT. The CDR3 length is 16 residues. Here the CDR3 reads CASSNPQGLGANVLTF. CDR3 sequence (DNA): TGTGCCAGCAGTAACCCTCAGGGCCTTGGGGCCAACGTCCTGACTTTC.

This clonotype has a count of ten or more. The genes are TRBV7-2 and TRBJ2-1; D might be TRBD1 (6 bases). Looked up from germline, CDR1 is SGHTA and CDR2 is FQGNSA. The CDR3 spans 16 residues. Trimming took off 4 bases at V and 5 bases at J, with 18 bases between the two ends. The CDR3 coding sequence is TGTGCCAGCAGCTCAAGAGGGACAACCGTCCACAATGAGCAGTTCTTC. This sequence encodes CASSSRGTTVHNEQFF. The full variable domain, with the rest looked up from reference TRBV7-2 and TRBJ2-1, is GAGVSQSPSNKVTEKGKDVELRCDPISGHTALYWYRQSLGQGLEFLIYFQGNSAPDKSGLPSDRFSAERTGGSVSTLTIQRTQQEDSAVYLCASSSRGTTVHNEQFFGPGTRLTVL.

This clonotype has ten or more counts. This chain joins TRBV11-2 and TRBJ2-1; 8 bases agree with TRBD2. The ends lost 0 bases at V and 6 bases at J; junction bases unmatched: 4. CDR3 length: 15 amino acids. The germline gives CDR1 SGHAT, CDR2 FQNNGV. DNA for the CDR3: TGTGCCAGCAGCTTAGAGAGCGGGAGCCGCAATGAGCAGTTCTTC. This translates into CASSLESGSRNEQFF.

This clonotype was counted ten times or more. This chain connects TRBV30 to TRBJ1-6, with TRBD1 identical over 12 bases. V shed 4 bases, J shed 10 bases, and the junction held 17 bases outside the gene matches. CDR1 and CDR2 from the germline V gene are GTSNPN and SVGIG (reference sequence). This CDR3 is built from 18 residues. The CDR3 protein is CAWISNPRDRGRKSPLHF. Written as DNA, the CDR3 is TGTGCCTGGATCAGCAACCCCCGGGACAGGGGGCGAAAGTCACCCCTCCACTTT.

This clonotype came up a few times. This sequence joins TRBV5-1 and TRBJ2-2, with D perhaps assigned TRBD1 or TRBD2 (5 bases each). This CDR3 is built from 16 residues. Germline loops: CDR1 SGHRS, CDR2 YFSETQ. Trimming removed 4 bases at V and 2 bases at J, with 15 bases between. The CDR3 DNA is TGCGCCAGCAGCATCCGGGACCGACAAAACACCGGGGAGCTGTTTTTT. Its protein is CASSIRDRQNTGELFF. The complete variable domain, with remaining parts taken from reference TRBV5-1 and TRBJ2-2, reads KAGVTQTPRYLIKTRGQQVTLSCSPISGHRSVSWYQQTPGQGLQFLFEYFSETQRNKGNFPGRFSGRQFSNSRSEMNVSTLELGDSALYLCASSIRDRQNTGELFFGEGSRLTVL.

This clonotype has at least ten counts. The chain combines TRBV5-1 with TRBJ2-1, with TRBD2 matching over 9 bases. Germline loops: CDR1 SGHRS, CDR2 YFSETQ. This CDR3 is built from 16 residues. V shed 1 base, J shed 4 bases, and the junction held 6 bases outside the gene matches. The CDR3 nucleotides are TGCGCCAGCAGCTTGTTTGGCGGGAGGGTATACAATGAGCAGTTCTTC. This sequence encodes CASSLFGGRVYNEQFF. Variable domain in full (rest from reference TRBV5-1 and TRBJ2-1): KAGVTQTPRYLIKTRGQQVTLSCSPISGHRSVSWYQQTPGQGLQFLFEYFSETQRNKGNFPGRFSGRQFSNSRSEMNVSTLELGDSALYLCASSLFGGRVYNEQFFGPGTRLTVL.

CDR3 sequence reads: CASRSPRGRSEKLFF. CDR3 bases: TGTGCCAGCAGATCCCCCCGGGGAAGAAGTGAAAAACTGTTTTTT. V and J are TRBV6-1 and TRBJ1-4; D gene unclear. V shed 6 bases and J shed 7 bases, with 18 bases lying between them. CDR1 and CDR2 (germline): MNHNS, SASEGT. This CDR3 is 15 amino acids long.

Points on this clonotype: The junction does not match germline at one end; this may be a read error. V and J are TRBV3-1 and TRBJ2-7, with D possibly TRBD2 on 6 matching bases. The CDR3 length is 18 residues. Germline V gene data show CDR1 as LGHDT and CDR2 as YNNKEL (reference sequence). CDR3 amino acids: CAGSQGATQPRGAYEQYF. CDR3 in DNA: TGTGCCGGCAGCCAAGGCGCAACCCAGCCGCGCGGGGCCTACGAGCAGTACTTC.

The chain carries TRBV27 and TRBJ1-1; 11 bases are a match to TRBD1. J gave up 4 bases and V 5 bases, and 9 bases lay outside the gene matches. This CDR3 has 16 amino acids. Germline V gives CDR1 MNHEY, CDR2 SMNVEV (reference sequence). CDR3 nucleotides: TGTGCCAGCAGTCAAAGGACAGGGGGCTGGGGCACTGAAGCTTTCTTT. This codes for CASSQRTGGWGTEAFF.

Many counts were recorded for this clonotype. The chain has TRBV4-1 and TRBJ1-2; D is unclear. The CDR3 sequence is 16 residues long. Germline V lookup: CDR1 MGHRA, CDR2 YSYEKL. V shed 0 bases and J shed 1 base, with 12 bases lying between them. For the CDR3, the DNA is TGCGCCAGCAGCCAAGATCAAAACGGGGTTAACTATGGCTACACCTTC. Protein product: CASSQDQNGVNYGYTF.

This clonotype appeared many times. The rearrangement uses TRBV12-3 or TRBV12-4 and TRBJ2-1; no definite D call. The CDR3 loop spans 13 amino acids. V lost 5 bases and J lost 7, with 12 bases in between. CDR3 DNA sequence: TGTGCCAGCAGTCCTATCCTAGAAAATGAGCAGTTCTTC. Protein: CASSPILENEQFF.

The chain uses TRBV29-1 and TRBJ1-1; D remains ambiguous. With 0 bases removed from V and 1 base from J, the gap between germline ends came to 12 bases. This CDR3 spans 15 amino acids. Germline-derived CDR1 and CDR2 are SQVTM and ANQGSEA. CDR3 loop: CSVEDSAAGNTEAFF. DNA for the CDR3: TGCAGCGTTGAAGATTCGGCAGCTGGGAACACTGAAGCTTTCTTT.

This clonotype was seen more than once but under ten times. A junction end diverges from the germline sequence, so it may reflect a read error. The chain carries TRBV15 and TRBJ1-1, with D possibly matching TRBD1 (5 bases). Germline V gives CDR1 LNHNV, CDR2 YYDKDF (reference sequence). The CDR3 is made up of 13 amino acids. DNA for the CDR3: TGTGCCACCGGCAGGGCCATGAACACTGAAGCTTTCTTT. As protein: CATGRAMNTEAFF.

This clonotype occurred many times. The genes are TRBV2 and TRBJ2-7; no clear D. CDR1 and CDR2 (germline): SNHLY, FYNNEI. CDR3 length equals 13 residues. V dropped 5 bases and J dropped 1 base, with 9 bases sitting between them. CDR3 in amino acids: CASSQDGSYEQYF. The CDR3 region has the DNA TGTGCCAGCAGTCAGGACGGGTCCTACGAGCAGTACTTC.

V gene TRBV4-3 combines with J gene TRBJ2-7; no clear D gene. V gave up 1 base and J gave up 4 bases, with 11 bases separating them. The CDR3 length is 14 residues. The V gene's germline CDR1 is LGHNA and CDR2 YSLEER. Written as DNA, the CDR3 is TGCGCCAGCAGCCAAGGCGAGGTCGGTTACGAGCAGTACTTC. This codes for CASSQGEVGYEQYF.

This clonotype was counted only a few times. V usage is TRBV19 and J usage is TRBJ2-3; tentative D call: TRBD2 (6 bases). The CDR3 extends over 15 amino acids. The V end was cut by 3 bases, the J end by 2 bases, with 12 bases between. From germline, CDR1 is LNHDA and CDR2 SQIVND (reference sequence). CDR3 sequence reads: CASSIVAGNTDTQYF. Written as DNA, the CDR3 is TGTGCCAGTAGTATCGTGGCGGGAAACACAGATACGCAGTATTTT.

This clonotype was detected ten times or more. CDR3 in amino acids: CASSPGLADVADTQYF. For the CDR3, the DNA is TGTGCCAGCAGTCCCGGACTAGCTGATGTCGCAGATACGCAGTATTTT. This chain joins TRBV28 and TRBJ2-3; the match to TRBD2 covers 8 bases. Germline V gene sequence: CDR1 MDHEN, CDR2 SYDVKM. Germline trimming cut 5 bases from V and 4 bases from J; bases unmatched to any gene: 11. There are 16 residues in the CDR3. The full variable domain, with the rest looked up from reference TRBV28 and TRBJ2-3, is DVKVTQSSRYLVKRTGEKVFLECVQDMDHENMFWYRQDPGLGLRLIYFSYDVKMKEKGDIPEGYSVSREKKERFSLILESASTNQTSMYLCASSPGLADVADTQYFGPGTRLTVL.

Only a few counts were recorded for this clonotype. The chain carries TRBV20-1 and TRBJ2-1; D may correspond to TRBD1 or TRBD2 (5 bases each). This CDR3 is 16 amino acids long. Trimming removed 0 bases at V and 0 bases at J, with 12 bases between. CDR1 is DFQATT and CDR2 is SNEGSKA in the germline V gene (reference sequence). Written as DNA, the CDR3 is TGCAGTGCTAGAGATCCGGGGCTAAGCTCCTACAATGAGCAGTTCTTC. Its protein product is CSARDPGLSSYNEQFF.

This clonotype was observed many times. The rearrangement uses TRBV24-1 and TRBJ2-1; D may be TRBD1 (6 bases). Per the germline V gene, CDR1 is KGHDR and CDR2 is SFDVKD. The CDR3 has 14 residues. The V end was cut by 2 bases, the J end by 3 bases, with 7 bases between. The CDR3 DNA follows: TGTGCCACCAGTGATTCGGACAGCTACAATGAGCAGTTCTTC. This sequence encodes CATSDSDSYNEQFF.

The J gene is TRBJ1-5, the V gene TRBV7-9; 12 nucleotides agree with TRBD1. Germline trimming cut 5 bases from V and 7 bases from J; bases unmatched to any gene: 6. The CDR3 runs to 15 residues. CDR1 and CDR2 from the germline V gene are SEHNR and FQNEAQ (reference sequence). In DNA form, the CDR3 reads TGTGCCAGCAGCCCGGGACAGGGGGCACAGCAGCCCCAGCATTTT. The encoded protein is CASSPGQGAQQPQHF.

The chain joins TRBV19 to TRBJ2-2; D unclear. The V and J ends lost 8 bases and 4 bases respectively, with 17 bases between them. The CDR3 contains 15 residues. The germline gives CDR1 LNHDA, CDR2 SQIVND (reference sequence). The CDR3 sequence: CASRNLGGSTGELFF. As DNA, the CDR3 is TGTGCCAGTCGGAATCTTGGTGGTAGCACCGGGGAGCTGTTTTTT.

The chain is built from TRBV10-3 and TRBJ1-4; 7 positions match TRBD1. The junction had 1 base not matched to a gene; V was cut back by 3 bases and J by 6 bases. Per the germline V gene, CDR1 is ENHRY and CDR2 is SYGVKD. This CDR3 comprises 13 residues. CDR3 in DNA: TGTGCCATCAGTGACAGGGGGGATGAAAAACTGTTTTTT. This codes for CAISDRGDEKLFF.

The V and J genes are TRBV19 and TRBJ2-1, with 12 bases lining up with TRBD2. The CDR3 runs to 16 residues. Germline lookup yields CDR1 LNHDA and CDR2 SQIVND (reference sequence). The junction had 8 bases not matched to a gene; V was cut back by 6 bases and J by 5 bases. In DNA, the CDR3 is TGTGCCAGTAGCCAGACTAGCGGGAGTTTTAACAATGAGCAGTTCTTC. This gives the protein CASSQTSGSFNNEQFF.

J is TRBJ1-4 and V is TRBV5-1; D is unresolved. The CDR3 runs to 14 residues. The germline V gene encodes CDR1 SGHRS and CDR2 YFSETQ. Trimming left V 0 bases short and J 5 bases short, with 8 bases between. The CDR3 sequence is CASSLEGPNEKLFF. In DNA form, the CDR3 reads TGCGCCAGCAGCTTGGAAGGGCCCAATGAAAAACTGTTTTTT.

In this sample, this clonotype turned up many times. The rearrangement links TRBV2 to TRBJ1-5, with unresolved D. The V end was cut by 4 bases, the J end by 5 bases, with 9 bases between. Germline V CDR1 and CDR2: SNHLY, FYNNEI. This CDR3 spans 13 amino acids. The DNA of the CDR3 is TGTGCCAGCAGTGCAGGAACGGATCAGCCCCAGCATTTT. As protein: CASSAGTDQPQHF.

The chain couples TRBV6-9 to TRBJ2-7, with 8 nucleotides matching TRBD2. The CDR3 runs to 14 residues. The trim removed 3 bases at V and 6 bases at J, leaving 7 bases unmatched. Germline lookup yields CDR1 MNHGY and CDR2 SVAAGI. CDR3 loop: CASSYQRESGEQYF. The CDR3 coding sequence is TGTGCCAGCAGTTACCAGCGGGAGTCGGGCGAGCAGTACTTC.

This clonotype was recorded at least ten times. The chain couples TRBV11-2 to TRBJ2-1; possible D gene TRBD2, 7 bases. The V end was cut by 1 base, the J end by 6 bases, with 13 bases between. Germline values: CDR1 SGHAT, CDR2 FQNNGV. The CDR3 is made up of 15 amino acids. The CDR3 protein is CASSLVGGPSNEQFF. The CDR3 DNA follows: TGTGCCAGCAGCTTAGTCGGGGGGCCGAGCAATGAGCAGTTCTTC.